The sequence of this T cell receptor (beta chain) was determined in a study of cytomegalovirus exposure and HLA in healthy donors. Overall study: The study placed less than 90% of its 398 genotyped donors in the Caucasian-associated ancestry cluster.

Study-wide findings and caveats: The authors judged a highly shared variant cluster likely a sequencing artifact. About 87% or about 30% of the time was how often most TCR beta V segments were productive, according to an earlier analysis. Cytomegalovirus-associated status was assigned to more than 150 TCR beta chains.

It was with 60 Vbeta and 13 Jbeta primers that the PCR ran. The method was immunoSEQ multiplex PCR; TCRdb's version includes in-frame clones alone and lacks a portion of them. This table holds 53,000 or so clones. CDR3 length: 14 amino acids. Trimming left V 3 bases short and J 5 bases short, with 13 bases between. Per germline, CDR1 LNHDA and CDR2 SQIVND (reference sequence). Note on this clone: Antigen specificity is unknown.

Specimen: PBMCs. The sequence came from a young man in good health and CMV-seropositive. V is TRBV19 and J is TRBJ1-1, with D possibly TRBD1 on 5 matching bases. CDR3 sequence (DNA): TGTGCCAGTAGTATCCTAGGGGCTCGGACTGAAGCTTTCTTT. It specifies CASSILGARTEAFF. The variable domain in full, with the rest retrieved from reference TRBV19 and TRBJ1-1, is DGGITQSPKYLFRKEGQNVTLSCEQNLNHDAMYWYRQDPGQGLRLIYYSQIVNDFQKGDIAEGYSVSREKKESFPLTVTSAQKNPTAFYLCASSILGARTEAFFGQGTRLTVV.